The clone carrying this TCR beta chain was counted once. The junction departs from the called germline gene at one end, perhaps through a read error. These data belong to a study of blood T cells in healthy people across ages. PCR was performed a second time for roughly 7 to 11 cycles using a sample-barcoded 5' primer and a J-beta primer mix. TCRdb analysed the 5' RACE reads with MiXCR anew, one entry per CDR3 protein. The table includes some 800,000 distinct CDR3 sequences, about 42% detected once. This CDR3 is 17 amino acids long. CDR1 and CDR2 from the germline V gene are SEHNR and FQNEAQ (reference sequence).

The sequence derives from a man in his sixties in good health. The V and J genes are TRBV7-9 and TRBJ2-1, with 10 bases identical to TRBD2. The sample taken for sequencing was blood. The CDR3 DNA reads TGTACCAGCATCGCTAGCGGGGGCCTGAGCTACTACAATGAGCAGTTCTTC. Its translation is CTSIASGGLSYYNEQFF.